These 29 T cell receptor beta chains share one sample of origin, sequenced in a study of control samples from healthy donors and cancer patients. TCRdb's table, derived via immunoSEQ multiplex PCR, lists solely in-frame clones and lacks some. The sample yields about 29,000 clones, around nine tenths seen once. Sequencing input: formalin-fixed, paraffin-embedded tissue. The receptors derive from a female donor with melanoma.

Here the CDR3 DNA reads TGTGCCAGCAGCTTGGGGGCGTGGGGGACGGTACCCTACGAGCAGTACTTC. This translates into CASSLGAWGTVPYEQYF. J is TRBJ2-7 and V is TRBV5-4; either TRBD1 or TRBD2 may supply D (5 bases each). The V gene lost 0 bases and the J gene lost 2 bases, with 18 bases spanning the gap. The CDR3 contains 17 residues. CDR1 and CDR2 (germline): SGHNT, YYREEE (reference sequence).

This clone was counted once. The V and J genes are TRBV2 and TRBJ2-1; maybe TRBD1 (5 bases). The CDR3 consists of 18 residues. The V end lost 7 bases, the J end lost 0 bases, and 22 bases lay between the germline ends. Per the germline V gene, CDR1 is SNHLY and CDR2 is FYNNEI. CDR3 amino acids: CASTVAPGHSSSYNEQFF. CDR3 sequence (DNA): TGTGCCAGCACCGTGGCCCCAGGGCACTCTAGCTCCTACAATGAGCAGTTCTTC. Complete variable domain (other parts from reference TRBV2 and TRBJ2-1): EPEVTQTPSHQVTQMGQEVILRCVPISNHLYFYWYRQILGQKVEFLVSFYNNEISEKSEIFDDQFSVERPDGSNFTLKIRSTKLEDSAMYFCASTVAPGHSSSYNEQFFGPGTRLTVL.

The rearrangement links TRBV21-1 to TRBJ2-2. TRBV21-1 counts as a pseudogene. The CDR3 is made up of 16 amino acids. The CDR3 nucleotides read TGTGCCACACGGTTAACCCCTGGCCCGAACACCGGGGAGCTGTTTTTT. It yields the protein CATRLTPGPNTGELFF.

The chain carries TRBV2 and TRBJ1-5, with TRBD1 as a possible D gene (5 bases). V lost 7 bases and J 4 bases, leaving 11 bases between the germline ends. Germline CDR1 reads SNHLY; CDR2 reads FYNNEI. The CDR3 is 13 amino acids. CDR3 sequence: CASTGEGNQPQHF. CDR3 DNA sequence: TGTGCCAGCACGGGGGAGGGAAATCAGCCCCAGCATTTT.

The V and J genes are TRBV19 and TRBJ2-6; no clear D. Germline lookup yields CDR1 LNHDA and CDR2 SQIVND (reference sequence). The CDR3 is 13 amino acids. V lost 6 bases and J lost 2, with 5 bases in between. In DNA form, the CDR3 reads TGTGCCAGTAGAAGGGCTGGGGCCAACGTCCTGACTTTC. Translation: CASRRAGANVLTF.

CDR3 sequence: CASRGWGQRRDQPQHF. The CDR3 DNA reads as TGTGCCAGCAGGGGGTGGGGACAGAGAAGGGATCAGCCCCAGCATTTT. V gene TRBV14 combines with J gene TRBJ1-5, with 7 bases matching TRBD1. J gave up 5 bases and V 6 bases, and 13 bases lay outside the gene matches. The CDR3 has 16 amino acids. In germline, CDR1 is SGHDN, CDR2 FVKESK.

The chain links TRBV10-2 to TRBJ1-1, with 7 bases matching TRBD1. V trimming: 8 bases; J trimming: 1 base; junction bases outside the gene matches: 4. Germline V gene data show CDR1 as WSHSY and CDR2 as SAAADI. The length of the CDR3 is 13 residues. The CDR3 reads CASGRQGNTEAFF. Written as DNA, the CDR3 is TGCGCCAGCGGAAGACAGGGGAACACTGAAGCTTTCTTT.

The chain links TRBV6-5 to TRBJ1-2; 7 nucleotides line up with TRBD1. Germline CDR1 reads MNHEY; CDR2 reads SVGAGI. The CDR3 loop spans 14 amino acids. V was clipped by 6 bases and J by 0 bases; unmatched bases: 4. CDR3 protein: CASRPGQPNYGYTF. DNA of the CDR3: TGTGCCAGCAGACCGGGACAGCCTAACTATGGCTACACCTTC.

This chain links TRBV3-1 (or the pseudogene TRBV3-2) with TRBJ1-1; D is unclear. V was trimmed by 1 base and J by 10 bases, leaving 10 bases between them. CDR1 is LGHDT and CDR2 is YNNKEL in the germline V gene (reference sequence). The CDR3 is 12 residues long. In DNA, the CDR3 is TGTGCCAGCAGCCAAGTTTCTCGAGGAGCTTTCTTT. This codes for CASSQVSRGAFF.

The chain employs TRBV27 and TRBJ2-7; D gene uncertain. Germline V gene lookup returns CDR1 MNHEY and CDR2 SMNVEV (reference sequence). V was cut by 3 bases and J by 0 bases, with 6 bases left in between. This CDR3 has 13 amino acids. CDR3 sequence reads: CASSLGPSYEQYF. The CDR3 nucleotides are TGTGCCAGCAGTTTGGGCCCCTCCTACGAGCAGTACTTC.

The CDR3 sequence: CASSSELGAQYF. The CDR3 nucleotides are TGTGCCAGCAGCTCCGAGCTTGGGGCCCAGTACTTC. The V call is TRBV7-9, the J call TRBJ2-5, with D uncertain. The CDR3 spans 12 residues. V lost 4 bases and J 9 bases, leaving 12 bases between the germline ends. CDR1 is SEHNR and CDR2 is FQNEAQ in the germline V gene (reference sequence). Using reference TRBV7-9 and TRBJ2-5 for the parts outside the CDR3, the full variable domain is DTGVSQNPRHKITKRGQNVTFRCDPISEHNRLYWYRQTLGQGPEFLTYFQNEAQLEKSRLLSDRFSAERPKGSFSTLEIQRTEQGDSAMYLCASSSELGAQYFGPGTRLLVL.

This sequence joins TRBV5-4 and TRBJ2-2; the D call may be TRBD1 or TRBD2 (5 bases each). Germline loops: CDR1 SGHNT, CDR2 YYREEE (reference sequence). The V and J ends lost 4 bases and 4 bases respectively, with 20 bases between them. The length of the CDR3 is 17 residues. In DNA, the CDR3 is TGTGCCAGCAGCGCCACGGGGCCCTCTCGGCTCACCGGGGAGCTGTTTTTT. Encoded protein: CASSATGPSRLTGELFF. The whole variable domain, filled in from reference TRBV5-4 and TRBJ2-2, reads ETGVTQSPTHLIKTRGQQVTLRCSSQSGHNTVSWYQQALGQGPQFIFQYYREEENGRGNFPPRFSGLQFPNYSSELNVNALELDDSALYLCASSATGPSRLTGELFFGEGSRLTVL.

This clone appeared a single time. The chain joins TRBV19 to TRBJ1-1; D call uncertain. CDR1 and CDR2 (germline): LNHDA, SQIVND (reference sequence). This CDR3 spans 15 amino acids. With 0 bases removed from V and 3 bases from J, the gap between germline ends came to 11 bases. The CDR3 loop reads CASSIDPTWDTEAFF. The CDR3 bases are TGTGCCAGTAGTATAGATCCCACTTGGGACACTGAAGCTTTCTTT.

The V and J genes are TRBV7-8 and TRBJ2-1; 10 bases are shared with TRBD2. The CDR3 has 16 amino acids. With V trimmed by 6 bases and J by 8 bases, 13 bases remained unmatched. Germline CDR1 is SGHVS and CDR2 is FQNEAQ. Written as DNA, the CDR3 is TGTGCCAGCAGTTCACAGGGGGGGACTAGCGTTGATGAGCAGTTCTTC. Translation gives CASSSQGGTSVDEQFF.

The chain is built from TRBV7-2 and TRBJ1-2, with 7 bases identical to TRBD1. This CDR3 region has 13 residues. Losses at the gene ends were 5 bases for V and 4 bases for J; bases not matched to a gene: 4. CDR1 and CDR2 (germline): SGHTA, FQGNSA. In nucleotides, the CDR3 is TGTGCCAGCAGCCCGGACAGGTTCTATGGCTACACCTTC. Translation gives CASSPDRFYGYTF.

V gene TRBV6-5 combines with J gene TRBJ2-7; D not certain. The V gene's germline CDR1 is MNHEY and CDR2 SVGAGI. V was clipped by 7 bases and J by 5 bases, with 21 bases between them. The CDR3 has 15 residues. CDR3 DNA sequence: TGTGCCAGCACCCGTGTTGAACCCCCTCTGGACGAGCAGTACTTC. Protein: CASTRVEPPLDEQYF.

This chain uses TRBV14 with TRBJ2-5, with D perhaps TRBD2 (6 bases). The CDR3 totals 16 residues. The germline gives CDR1 SGHDN, CDR2 FVKESK. Trimming pared 4 bases from V and 3 bases from J, leaving 18 bases between. The CDR3 bases are TGTGCCAGCAGCCCCTGGGCGCCTAGCGATAAAGAGACCCAGTACTTC. Its translation is CASSPWAPSDKETQYF. Filled out from reference TRBV14 and TRBJ2-5, the complete variable domain reads EAGVTQFPSHSVIEKGQTVTLRCDPISGHDNLYWYRRVMGKEIKFLLHFVKESKQDESGMPNNRFLAERTGGTYSTLKVQPAELEDSGVYFCASSPWAPSDKETQYFGPGTRLLVL.

V and J are TRBV11-2 and TRBJ2-5; possible D gene TRBD1, 6 bases. Germline CDR1 SGHAT, CDR2 FQNNGV. V shed 3 bases and J shed 10 bases, with 27 bases lying between them. The CDR3 is made up of 17 amino acids. This chain's CDR3 is CASSLRGSVDVQGGQYF. CDR3 sequence (DNA): TGTGCCAGCAGCTTGAGGGGGAGTGTGGATGTTCAAGGTGGCCAGTACTTC.

As regards this clone: An end of the junction does not agree with germline; a read error may underlie this. The same CDR3 also results from other DNA sequences found in this sample. The chain recombines TRBV5-4 with TRBJ2-7, with 10 nucleotides matching TRBD2. CDR3 length equals 15 residues. CDR1 is SGHNT and CDR2 is YYREEE in the germline V gene (reference sequence). CDR3 sequence: CASSVPLAGVNEQYF. CDR3 DNA: TGTGCCAGCAGCGTCCCGCTAGCGGGAGTAAACGAGCAGTATTTC.

V gene TRBV2 combines with J gene TRBJ2-7; 9 bases map to TRBD1. Germline loops: CDR1 SNHLY, CDR2 FYNNEI. The CDR3 length is 15 residues. The V gene end was trimmed by 5 bases and the J gene end by 0 bases; junction bases not matched to a gene: 5. The CDR3 protein is CASSSRTGASYEQYF. The CDR3 region has the DNA TGTGCCAGCAGTTCCCGGACAGGGGCCTCCTACGAGCAGTACTTC.

The chain is built from TRBV5-1 and TRBJ2-1; no clear D. V lost 0 bases and J lost 3, with 10 bases in between. From germline, CDR1 is SGHRS and CDR2 YFSETQ. The CDR3 covers 15 residues. The CDR3 DNA is TGCGCCAGCAGCTTGGTATCCTCTAACTACAATGAGCAGTTCTTC. Amino acid sequence: CASSLVSSNYNEQFF. Supplemented by reference TRBV5-1 and TRBJ2-1, the full variable domain reads KAGVTQTPRYLIKTRGQQVTLSCSPISGHRSVSWYQQTPGQGLQFLFEYFSETQRNKGNFPGRFSGRQFSNSRSEMNVSTLELGDSALYLCASSLVSSNYNEQFFGPGTRLTVL.

The chain employs TRBV19 and TRBJ2-3; possible D gene TRBD2, 6 bases. Germline values: CDR1 LNHDA, CDR2 SQIVND (reference sequence). The CDR3 is made up of 15 amino acids. V lost 7 bases and J 8 bases, leaving 22 bases between the germline ends. Here the CDR3 reads CASMVIAGSRGTQYF. The CDR3 DNA reads TGTGCCAGTATGGTCATCGCGGGGAGCCGAGGTACGCAGTATTTT.

A word on this clone: The sample contains more than one DNA sequence encoding this CDR3. J is TRBJ2-1 and V is TRBV5-1, with TRBD2 matching 8 bases. Germline assignment: CDR1 SGHRS and CDR2 YFSETQ. The CDR3 has 12 amino acids. V lost 4 bases, J lost 9 bases, and 3 bases stayed unmatched. In DNA form, the CDR3 reads TGCGCCAGCAGCCTCGCGGGGGGTGAGCAGTTCTTC. Residues: CASSLAGGEQFF.

V and J are TRBV15 and TRBJ1-6; 8 bases are a match to TRBD1. This CDR3 is built from 15 residues. Germline V CDR1 and CDR2: LNHNV, YYDKDF (reference sequence). V dropped 4 bases and J dropped 9; count of bases not matched to a gene: 8. The CDR3 DNA reads TGTGCCACCAGCAACGGACAGGGCTTTAGTTCACCCCTCCACTTT. Its translation: CATSNGQGFSSPLHF.

The table lists this clone with a count of one. The chain links TRBV3-1 (or the pseudogene TRBV3-2) to TRBJ1-1; no clear D gene. The ends were cut back, 0 bases at V and 5 bases at J, with 10 bases in the middle. This CDR3 has 14 residues. Germline values: CDR1 LGHDT, CDR2 YNNKEL (reference sequence). As DNA, the CDR3 is TGTGCCAGCAGCCAAGATGGCGGAATTACTGAAGCTTTCTTT. Translated, it gives CASSQDGGITEAFF.

The V call is TRBV30, the J call TRBJ2-7, with 7 bases aligning to TRBD1. Germline V gives CDR1 GTSNPN, CDR2 SVGIG (reference sequence). The J segment lost 7 bases and the V segment lost 0 bases, leaving 9 bases of the junction unmatched. The CDR3 has 14 residues. CDR3 nucleotides: TGTGCCTGGAGTGTAACAGGGGCGGTCGTGGAGCAGTACTTC. It yields the protein CAWSVTGAVVEQYF.

The rearrangement uses TRBV6-2 or TRBV6-3 and TRBJ1-2; D is ambiguous. This CDR3 region has 14 residues. CDR1 is MNHEY, CDR2 SVGEGT, per germline. V lost 4 bases and J 4 bases, leaving 13 bases between the germline ends. Written as DNA, the CDR3 is TGTGCCAGCAGTTTTTCTTCACGGACCTATGGCTACACCTTC. Its protein product is CASSFSSRTYGYTF.

The genes are TRBV7-9 and TRBJ1-1; no clear D. The V and J ends lost 1 base and 7 bases respectively, with 13 bases between them. Germline CDR1 SEHNR, CDR2 FQNEAQ (reference sequence). This CDR3 region has 14 residues. DNA of the CDR3: TGTGCCAGCAGCTTAGAAGGCCGTTCTTATGAAGCTTTCTTT. Its protein product is CASSLEGRSYEAFF.

The chain couples TRBV5-6 to TRBJ2-1; 9 nucleotides align to TRBD2. This CDR3 spans 15 amino acids. J was trimmed by 7 bases and V by 4 bases; bases with no gene match: 9. Germline loops: CDR1 SGHDT, CDR2 YYEEEE. CDR3 bases: TGTGCCAGCAGCCTGGGACTAGCTAGCGGTAATGAGCAGTTCTTC. Amino acids: CASSLGLASGNEQFF.